This TCR beta chain was recovered during a study of T-cell reconstitution after alpha-beta-depleted transplantation in children. Study findings and constraints: T-cell counts and diversity at one year post-transplant came mainly from newly produced T cells. About two months after transplant, alpha-beta T cells reportedly came from several hundred expanded graft clones. Some patients showed high day-60 TCRbeta diversity, which derived from surviving recipient T cells and thymic progenitors.

This clonotype appeared a few times. Antigen specificity is unknown. Unique molecular identifiers featured in how the TCRbeta library was prepared. Using its own MiXCR run on the PCR reads, TCRdb lists one record per CDR3 protein. The table records some 300,000 distinct CDR3 sequences, roughly 8.2% of them present only once. This sequence originates from a female patient between 2 and 15 years old who had a stem cell transplant for Fanconi anemia, so the T cells may come from the graft donor. Sequenced material: peripheral blood, taken 360 days after TCRalphabeta/CD19-depleted stem cell transplant.

The CDR3 DNA sequence: TGTGCCTTCAGTCCCGGGACTAGCGGGAGGGGCTCCTACAATGAGCAGTTCTTC. Translating gives CAFSPGTSGRGSYNEQFF. The J gene is TRBJ2-1, the V gene TRBV2; TRBD2 matches at 16 bases. Germline V CDR1 and CDR2: SNHLY, FYNNEI. This CDR3 has 18 amino acids. V was pared by 11 bases and J by 0 bases, with 10 bases of the junction left unmatched.